This T cell receptor (beta chain) was sequenced for a study of shared T cell receptors in the human thymus (dated by TCRdb to about 2021). A note on the overall study: The study examined how self-reactive, shared T-cell receptor alpha chains are generated in the human thymus.

The library was produced with the immunoSEQ multiplex PCR assay. The table comes from immuneACCESS by way of TCRdb, which keeps in-frame sequences with V and J called. Part of the clones is missing from these tables; in studies checked, under half for an unresolved V gene and the rest for unknown reasons. The sample data list 55,000 to 75,000 clones, and about 96% of these were observed just once. Jointly, the top ten make up approximately 0.035% of the sample. A word on this clone: Its binding antigen is unknown. A read error may produce the germline difference seen at one junction end.

From its cysteine to its phenylalanine, the CDR3 spans 9 amino acids. Kept here is only the CDR3 DNA, which spans 27 bases and is read in frame from base 1. CDR1 is given as LGHDT and CDR2 as YNNKEL, both from the germline V gene (reference sequence). This receptor was taken from a human donor. Recombination joined TRBV3-1 (or the pseudogene TRBV3-2) with TRBJ1-4; the D gene cannot be resolved reliably. Sequences were obtained from thymocytes. In nucleotides, the sequence is TGTGCCAGCAGCCAAAAGGGTGTTTTT. It codes for CASSQKGVF.